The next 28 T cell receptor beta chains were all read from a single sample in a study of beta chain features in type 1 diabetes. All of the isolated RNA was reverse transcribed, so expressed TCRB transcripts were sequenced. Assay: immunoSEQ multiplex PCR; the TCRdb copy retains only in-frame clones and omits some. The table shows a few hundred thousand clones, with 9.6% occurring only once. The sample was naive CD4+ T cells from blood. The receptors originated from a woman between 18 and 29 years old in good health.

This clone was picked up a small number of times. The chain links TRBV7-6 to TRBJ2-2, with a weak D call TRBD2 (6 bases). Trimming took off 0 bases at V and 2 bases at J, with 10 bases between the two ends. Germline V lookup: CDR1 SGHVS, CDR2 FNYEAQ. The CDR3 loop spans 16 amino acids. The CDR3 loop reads CASSLAWRGNTGELFF. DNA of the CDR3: TGTGCCAGCAGCTTAGCGTGGCGGGGCAACACCGGGGAGCTGTTTTTT.

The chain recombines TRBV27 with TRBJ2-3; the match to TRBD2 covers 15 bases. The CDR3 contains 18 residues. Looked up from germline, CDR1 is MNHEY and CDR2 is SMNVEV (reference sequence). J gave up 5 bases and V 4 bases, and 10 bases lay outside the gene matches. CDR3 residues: CASSSHGLAGGPKDTQYF. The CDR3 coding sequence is TGTGCCAGCAGTTCTCACGGACTAGCGGGGGGGCCTAAAGATACGCAGTATTTT.

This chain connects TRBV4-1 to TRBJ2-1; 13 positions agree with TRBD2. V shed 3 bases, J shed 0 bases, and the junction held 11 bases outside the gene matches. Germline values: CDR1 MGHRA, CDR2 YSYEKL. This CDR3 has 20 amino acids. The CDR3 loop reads CASSHSPGLAGDSSYNEQFF. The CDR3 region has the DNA TGCGCCAGCAGCCATTCCCCAGGACTAGCGGGAGACTCCTCCTACAATGAGCAGTTCTTC.

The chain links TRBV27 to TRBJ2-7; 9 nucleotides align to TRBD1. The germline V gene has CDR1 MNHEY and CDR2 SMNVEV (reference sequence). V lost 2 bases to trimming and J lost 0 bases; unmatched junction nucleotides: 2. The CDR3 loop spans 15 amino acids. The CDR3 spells CASSLGTGSSYEQYF. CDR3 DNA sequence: TGTGCCAGCAGTTTAGGGACAGGGAGCTCCTACGAGCAGTACTTC.

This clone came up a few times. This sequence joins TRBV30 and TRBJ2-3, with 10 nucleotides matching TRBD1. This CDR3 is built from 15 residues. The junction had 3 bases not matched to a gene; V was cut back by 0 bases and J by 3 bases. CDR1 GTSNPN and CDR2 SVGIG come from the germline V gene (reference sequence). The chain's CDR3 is CAWSVGDRGTDTQYF. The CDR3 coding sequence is TGTGCCTGGAGTGTTGGGGACAGGGGAACAGATACGCAGTATTTT. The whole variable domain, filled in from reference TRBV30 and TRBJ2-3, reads SQTIHQWPATLVQPVGSPLSLECTVEGTSNPNLYWYRQAAGRGLQLLFYSVGIGQISSEVPQNLSASRPQDRQFILSSKKLLLSDSGFYLCAWSVGDRGTDTQYFGPGTRLTVL.

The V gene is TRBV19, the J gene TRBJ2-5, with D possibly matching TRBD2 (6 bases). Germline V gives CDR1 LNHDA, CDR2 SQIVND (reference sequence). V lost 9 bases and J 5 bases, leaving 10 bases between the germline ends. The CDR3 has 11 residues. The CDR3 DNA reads TGTGCCAGCTCTGGGGGGGAGACCCAGTACTTC. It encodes CASSGGETQYF. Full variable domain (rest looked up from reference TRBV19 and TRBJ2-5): DGGITQSPKYLFRKEGQNVTLSCEQNLNHDAMYWYRQDPGQGLRLIYYSQIVNDFQKGDIAEGYSVSREKKESFPLTVTSAQKNPTAFYLCASSGGETQYFGPGTRLLVL.

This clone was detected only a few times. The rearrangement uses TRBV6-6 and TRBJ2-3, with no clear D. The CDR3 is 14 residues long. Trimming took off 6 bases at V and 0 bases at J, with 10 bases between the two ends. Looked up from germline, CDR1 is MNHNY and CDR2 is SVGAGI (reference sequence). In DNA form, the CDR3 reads TGTGCCAGCAGGGATTTGACAAGCACAGATACGCAGTATTTT. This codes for CASRDLTSTDTQYF.

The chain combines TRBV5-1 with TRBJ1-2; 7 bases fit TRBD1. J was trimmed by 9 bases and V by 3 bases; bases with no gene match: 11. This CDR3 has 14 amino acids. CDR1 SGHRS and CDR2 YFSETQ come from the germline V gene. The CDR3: CASSSRQGPLSYTF. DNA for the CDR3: TGCGCCAGCAGCTCCCGACAGGGCCCCCTTAGCTACACCTTC.

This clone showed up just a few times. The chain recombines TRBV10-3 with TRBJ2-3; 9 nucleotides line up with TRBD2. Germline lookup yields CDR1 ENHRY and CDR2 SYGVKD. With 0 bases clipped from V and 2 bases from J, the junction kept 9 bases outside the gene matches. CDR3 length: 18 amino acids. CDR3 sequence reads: CAISESKASGVVTDTQYF. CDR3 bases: TGTGCCATCAGTGAGTCGAAGGCTAGCGGGGTGGTCACAGATACGCAGTATTTT.

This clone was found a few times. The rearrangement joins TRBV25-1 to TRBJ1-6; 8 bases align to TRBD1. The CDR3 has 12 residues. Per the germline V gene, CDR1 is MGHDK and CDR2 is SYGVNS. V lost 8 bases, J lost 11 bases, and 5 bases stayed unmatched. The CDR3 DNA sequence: TGTGCCAGCCAGGGGACAGGAACACCCCTCCACTTT. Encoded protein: CASQGTGTPLHF.

DNA of the CDR3: TGTGCCAGCAGCTTAGGTGCGGGAGTTAGGAGCAATGAGCAGTTCTTC. Its protein is CASSLGAGVRSNEQFF. The genes are TRBV11-2 and TRBJ2-1; 7 positions match TRBD2. Germline loops: CDR1 SGHAT, CDR2 FQNNGV. This CDR3 region has 16 residues. Trimming removed 1 base from V and 6 bases from J; junction bases left unmatched: 9.

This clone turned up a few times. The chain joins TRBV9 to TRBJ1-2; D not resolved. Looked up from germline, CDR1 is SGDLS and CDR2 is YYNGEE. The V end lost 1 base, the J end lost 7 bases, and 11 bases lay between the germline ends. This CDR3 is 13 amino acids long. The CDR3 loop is CASSVLQARGYTF. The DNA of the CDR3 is TGTGCCAGCAGCGTACTCCAGGCCCGTGGCTACACCTTC.

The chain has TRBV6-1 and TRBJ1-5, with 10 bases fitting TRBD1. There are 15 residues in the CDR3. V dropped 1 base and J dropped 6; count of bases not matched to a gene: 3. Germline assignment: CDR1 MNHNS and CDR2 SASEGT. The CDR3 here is CASSEGQGAIQPQHF. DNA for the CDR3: TGTGCCAGCAGTGAAGGACAGGGGGCGATTCAGCCCCAGCATTTT.

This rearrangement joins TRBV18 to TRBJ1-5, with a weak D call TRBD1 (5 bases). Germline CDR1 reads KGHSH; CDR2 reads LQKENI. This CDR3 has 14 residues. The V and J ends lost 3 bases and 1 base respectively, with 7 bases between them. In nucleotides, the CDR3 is TGTGCCAGCTCACCCCAGGGAAGCAATCAGCCCCAGCATTTT. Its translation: CASSPQGSNQPQHF.

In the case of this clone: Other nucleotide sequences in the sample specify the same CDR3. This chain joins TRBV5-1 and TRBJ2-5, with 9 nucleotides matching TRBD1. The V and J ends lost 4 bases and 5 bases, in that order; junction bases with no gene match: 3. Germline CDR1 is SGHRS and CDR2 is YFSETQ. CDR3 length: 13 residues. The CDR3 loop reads CASSGTGLETQYF. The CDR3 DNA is TGCGCCAGCAGCGGGACAGGGCTGGAGACCCAGTACTTC.

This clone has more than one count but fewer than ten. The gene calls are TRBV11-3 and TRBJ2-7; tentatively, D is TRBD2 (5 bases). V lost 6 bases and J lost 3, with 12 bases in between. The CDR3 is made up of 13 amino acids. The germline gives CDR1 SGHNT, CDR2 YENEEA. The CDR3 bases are TGTGCCAGCAGTACGACTGGGAGCTACGAGCAGTACTTC. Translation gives CASSTTGSYEQYF.

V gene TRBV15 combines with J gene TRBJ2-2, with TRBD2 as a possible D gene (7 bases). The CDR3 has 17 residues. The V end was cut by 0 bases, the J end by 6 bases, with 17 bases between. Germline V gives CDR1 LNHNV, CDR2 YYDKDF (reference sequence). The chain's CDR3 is CATSRDLAGAGSGELFF. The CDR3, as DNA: TGTGCCACCAGCAGAGATCTGGCGGGGGCTGGATCCGGGGAGCTGTTTTTT.

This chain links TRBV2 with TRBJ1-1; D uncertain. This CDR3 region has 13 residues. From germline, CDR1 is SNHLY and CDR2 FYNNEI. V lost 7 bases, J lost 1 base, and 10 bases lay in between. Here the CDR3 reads CASTGDRNTEAFF. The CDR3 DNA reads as TGTGCCAGCACCGGAGACCGGAACACTGAAGCTTTCTTT. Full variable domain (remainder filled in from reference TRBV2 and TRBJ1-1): EPEVTQTPSHQVTQMGQEVILRCVPISNHLYFYWYRQILGQKVEFLVSFYNNEISEKSEIFDDQFSVERPDGSNFTLKIRSTKLEDSAMYFCASTGDRNTEAFFGQGTRLTVV.

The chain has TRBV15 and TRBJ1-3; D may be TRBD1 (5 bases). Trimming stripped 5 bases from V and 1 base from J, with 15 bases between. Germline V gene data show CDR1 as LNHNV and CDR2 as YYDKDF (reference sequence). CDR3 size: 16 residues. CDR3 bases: TGTGCCACCAGCTCGAGGTTTCGACAGTCTGGAAACACCATATATTTT. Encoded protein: CATSSRFRQSGNTIYF.

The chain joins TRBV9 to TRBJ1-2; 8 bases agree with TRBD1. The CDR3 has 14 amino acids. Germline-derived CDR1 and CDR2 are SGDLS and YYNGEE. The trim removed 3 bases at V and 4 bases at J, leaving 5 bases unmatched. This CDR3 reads CASSARQGLYGYTF. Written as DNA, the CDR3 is TGTGCCAGCAGCGCGCGACAGGGGCTCTATGGCTACACCTTC.

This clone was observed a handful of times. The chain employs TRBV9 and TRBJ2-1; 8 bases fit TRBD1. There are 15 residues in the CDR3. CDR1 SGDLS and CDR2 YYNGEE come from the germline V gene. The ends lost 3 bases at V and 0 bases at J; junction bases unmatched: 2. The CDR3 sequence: CASSAQGASYNEQFF. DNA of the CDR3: TGTGCCAGCAGCGCCCAGGGGGCCTCCTACAATGAGCAGTTCTTC.

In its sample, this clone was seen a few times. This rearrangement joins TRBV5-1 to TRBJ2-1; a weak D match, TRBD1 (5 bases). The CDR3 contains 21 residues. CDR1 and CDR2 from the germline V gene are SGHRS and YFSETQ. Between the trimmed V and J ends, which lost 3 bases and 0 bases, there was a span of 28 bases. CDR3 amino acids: CASSYRRAPDGAEDSYNEQFF. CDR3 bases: TGCGCCAGCAGCTACCGCCGGGCCCCCGATGGGGCGGAAGACTCCTACAATGAGCAGTTCTTC.

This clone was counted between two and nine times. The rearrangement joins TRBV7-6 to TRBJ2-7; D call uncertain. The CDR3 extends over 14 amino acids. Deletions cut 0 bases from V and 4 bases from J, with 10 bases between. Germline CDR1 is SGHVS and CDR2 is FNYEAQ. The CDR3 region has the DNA TGTGCCAGCAGCTTAGCGCCTAGGTCTTACGAGCAGTACTTC. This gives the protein CASSLAPRSYEQYF.

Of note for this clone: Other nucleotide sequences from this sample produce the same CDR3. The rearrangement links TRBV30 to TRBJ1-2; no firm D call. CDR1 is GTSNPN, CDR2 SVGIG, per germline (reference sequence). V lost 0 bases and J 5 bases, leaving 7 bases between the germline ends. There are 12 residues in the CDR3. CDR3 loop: CAWSVGGYGYTF. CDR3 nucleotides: TGTGCCTGGAGTGTAGGCGGGTATGGCTACACCTTC.

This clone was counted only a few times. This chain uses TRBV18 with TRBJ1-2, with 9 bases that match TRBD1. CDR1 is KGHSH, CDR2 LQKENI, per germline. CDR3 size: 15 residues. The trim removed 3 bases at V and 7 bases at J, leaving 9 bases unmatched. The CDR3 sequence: CASSPNQGQGGGYTF. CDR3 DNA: TGTGCCAGCTCACCTAACCAGGGACAGGGAGGTGGCTACACCTTC.

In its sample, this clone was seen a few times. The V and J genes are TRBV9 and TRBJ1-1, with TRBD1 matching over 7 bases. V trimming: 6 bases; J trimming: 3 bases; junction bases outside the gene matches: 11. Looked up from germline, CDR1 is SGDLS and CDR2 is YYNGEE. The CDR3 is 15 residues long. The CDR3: CASTRGTVEHTEAFF. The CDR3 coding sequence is TGTGCCAGCACCAGAGGGACAGTGGAGCACACTGAAGCTTTCTTT.

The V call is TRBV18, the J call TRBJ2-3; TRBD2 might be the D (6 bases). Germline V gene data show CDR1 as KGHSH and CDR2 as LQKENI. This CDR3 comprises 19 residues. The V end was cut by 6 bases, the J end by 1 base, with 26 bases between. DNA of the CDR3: TGTGCCAGCTCCCCCCAGGCTAGCGCTTCGCCCGGCGGCACAGATACGCAGTATTTT. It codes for CASSPQASASPGGTDTQYF.

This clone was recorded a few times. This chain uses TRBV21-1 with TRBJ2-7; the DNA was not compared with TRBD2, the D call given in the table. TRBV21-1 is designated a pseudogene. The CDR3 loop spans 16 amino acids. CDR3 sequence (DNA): TGTGCCAGCAGCAAAGAAACTAGCGGGGAATCCTACGAGCAGTACTTC. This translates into CASSKETSGESYEQYF.